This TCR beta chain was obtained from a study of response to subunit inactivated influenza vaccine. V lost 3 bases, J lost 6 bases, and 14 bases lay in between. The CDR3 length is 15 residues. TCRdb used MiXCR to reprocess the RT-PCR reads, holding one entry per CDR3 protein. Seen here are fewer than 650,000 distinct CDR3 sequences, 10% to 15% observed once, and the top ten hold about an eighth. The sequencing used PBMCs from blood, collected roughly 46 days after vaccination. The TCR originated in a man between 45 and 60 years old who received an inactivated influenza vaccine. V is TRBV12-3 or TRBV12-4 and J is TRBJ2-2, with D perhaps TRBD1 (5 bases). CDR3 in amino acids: CASSFQGVRPGELFF. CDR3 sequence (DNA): TGTGCCAGCAGTTTTCAGGGCGTACGGCCCGGGGAGCTGTTTTTT.